This T cell receptor beta chain was observed in a study of T cell responses to AZD1222 COVID-19 vaccine. Profiling relied on immunoSEQ multiplex PCR, and the TCRdb table lists in-frame clones only, not all of them. This sample has about 130,000 clones, with about 93% found just once. Study-level findings and limits: The study sampled repertoires only after the peak T cell response. Just a handful of AZD1222 recipients were seropositive at baseline.

Trimming took 2 bases from V and 7 from J, leaving 17 bases between them. CDR3 length: 15 amino acids. The germline gives CDR1 KGHSH, CDR2 LQKENI. Comments on this clone: Its antigen remains unknown.

The starting material was peripheral blood, obtained 28 days after the second AZD1222 dose. The receptor comes from an adult who received the AZD1222 COVID-19 vaccine. This sequence joins TRBV18 and TRBJ1-2; tentative D call: TRBD1 (5 bases). CDR3 sequence: CASSPSSTGGIGYTF. In nucleotides, the CDR3 is TGTGCCAGCTCACCATCTAGCACAGGCGGTATTGGCTACACCTTC. The variable domain in full, completed from reference TRBV18 and TRBJ1-2, reads NAGVMQNPRHLVRRRGQEARLRCSPMKGHSHVYWYRQLPEEGLKFMVYLQKENIIDESGMPKERFSAEFPKEGPSILRIQQVVRGDSAAYFCASSPSSTGGIGYTFGSGTRLTVV.